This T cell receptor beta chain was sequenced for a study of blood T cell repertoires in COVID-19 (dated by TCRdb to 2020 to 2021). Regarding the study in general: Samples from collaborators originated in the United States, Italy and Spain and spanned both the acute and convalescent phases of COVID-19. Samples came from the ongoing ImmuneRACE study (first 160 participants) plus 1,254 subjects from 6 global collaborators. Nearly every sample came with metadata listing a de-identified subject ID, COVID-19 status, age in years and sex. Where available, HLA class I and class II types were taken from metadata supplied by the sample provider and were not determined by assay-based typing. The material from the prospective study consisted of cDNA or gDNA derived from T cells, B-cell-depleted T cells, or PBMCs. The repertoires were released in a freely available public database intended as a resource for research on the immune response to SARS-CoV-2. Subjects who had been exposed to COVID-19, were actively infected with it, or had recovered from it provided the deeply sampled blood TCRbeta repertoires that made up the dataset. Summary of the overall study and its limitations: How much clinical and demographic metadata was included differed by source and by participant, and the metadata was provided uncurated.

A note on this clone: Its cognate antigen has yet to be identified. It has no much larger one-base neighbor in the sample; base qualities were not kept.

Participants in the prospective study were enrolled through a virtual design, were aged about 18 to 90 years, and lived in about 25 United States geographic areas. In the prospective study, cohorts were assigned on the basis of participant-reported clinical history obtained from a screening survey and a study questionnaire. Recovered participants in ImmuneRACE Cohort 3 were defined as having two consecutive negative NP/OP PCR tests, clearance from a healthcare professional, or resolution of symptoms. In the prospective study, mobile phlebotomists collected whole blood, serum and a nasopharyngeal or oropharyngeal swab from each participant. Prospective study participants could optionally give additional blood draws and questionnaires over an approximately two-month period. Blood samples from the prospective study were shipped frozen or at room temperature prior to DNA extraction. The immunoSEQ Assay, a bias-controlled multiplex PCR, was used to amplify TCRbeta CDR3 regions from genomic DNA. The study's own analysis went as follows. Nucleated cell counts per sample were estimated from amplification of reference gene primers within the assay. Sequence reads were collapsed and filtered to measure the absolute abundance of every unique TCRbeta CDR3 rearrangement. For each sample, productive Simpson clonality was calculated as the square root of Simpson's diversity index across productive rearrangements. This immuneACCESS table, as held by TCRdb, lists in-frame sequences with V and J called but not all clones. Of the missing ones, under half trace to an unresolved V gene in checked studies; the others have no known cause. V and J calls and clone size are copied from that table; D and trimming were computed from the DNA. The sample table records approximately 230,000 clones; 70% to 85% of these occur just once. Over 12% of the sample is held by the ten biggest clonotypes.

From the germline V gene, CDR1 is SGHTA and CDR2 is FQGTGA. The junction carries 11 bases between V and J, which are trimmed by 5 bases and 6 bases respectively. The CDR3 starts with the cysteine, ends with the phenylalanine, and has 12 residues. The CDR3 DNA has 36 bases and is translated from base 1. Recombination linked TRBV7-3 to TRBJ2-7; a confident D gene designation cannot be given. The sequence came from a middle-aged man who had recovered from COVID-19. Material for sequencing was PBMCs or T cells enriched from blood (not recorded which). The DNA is TGTGCCAGCAGCCTCAAGCATAGCGAGCAGTACTTC. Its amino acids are CASSLKHSEQYF.